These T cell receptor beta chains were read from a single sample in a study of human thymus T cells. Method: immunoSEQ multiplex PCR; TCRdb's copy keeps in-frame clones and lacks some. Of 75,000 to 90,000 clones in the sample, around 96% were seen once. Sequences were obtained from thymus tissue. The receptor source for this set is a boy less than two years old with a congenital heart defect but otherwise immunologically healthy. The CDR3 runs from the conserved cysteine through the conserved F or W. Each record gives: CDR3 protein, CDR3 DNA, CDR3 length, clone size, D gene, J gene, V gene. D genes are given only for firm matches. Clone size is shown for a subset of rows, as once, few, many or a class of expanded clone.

CASSLVSQGNTEAFF | TGTGCCAGCAGCTTAGTTTCACAGGGGAACACTGAAGCTTTCTTT | 15 | . | . | TRBJ1-1 | TRBV7-2
CASSVEGLAGSYNEQFF | TGTGCCAGCAGCGTAGAGGGACTAGCGGGCTCCTACAATGAGCAGTTCTTC | 17 | . | TRBD2 | TRBJ2-1 | TRBV9
CASRSGRGEQYF | TGTGCCAGCAGGAGCGGGAGGGGCGAGCAGTACTTC | 12 | few | TRBD2 | TRBJ2-7 | TRBV28
CASSQEKGSPLHF | TGCGCCAGCAGCCAAGAGAAGGGTTCACCCCTCCACTTT | 13 | . | . | TRBJ1-6 | TRBV4-1
CASGLVVGGPDEQYF | TGTGCTAGTGGTTTGGTTGTGGGGGGGCCGGACGAGCAGTACTTC | 15 | . | . | TRBJ2-7 | TRBV12-5
CASSLGLESQETQYF | TGTGCCAGCAGCTTAGGCCTCGAGTCCCAAGAGACCCAGTACTTC | 15 | . | . | TRBJ2-5 | TRBV13
CASVSGSGRTGELFF | TGTGCCAGCGTATCGGGTTCAGGGAGGACCGGGGAGCTGTTTTTT | 15 | . | . | TRBJ2-2 | TRBV6-6
CASSPDTDRGGNTIYF | TGTGCCAGCAGCCCAGATACTGACAGGGGAGGAAACACCATATATTTT | 16 | . | TRBD1 | TRBJ1-3 | TRBV7-9
CASSTIAGGPDEQFF | TGCGCCAGCAGCACCATAGCGGGAGGGCCTGATGAGCAGTTCTTC | 15 | . | TRBD2 | TRBJ2-1 | TRBV5-1
CASSVRMETQYF | TGTGCCAGCAGTGTAAGGATGGAGACCCAGTACTTC | 12 | . | . | TRBJ2-5 | TRBV2
CASSQVMRPGQGAYEQYF | TGCGCCAGCAGCCAAGTGATGAGACCGGGACAGGGGGCTTACGAGCAGTACTTC | 18 | . | TRBD1 | TRBJ2-7 | TRBV4-1
CASSSGTGGIGYTF | TGTGCCAGCTCATCCGGGACAGGGGGCATAGGCTACACCTTC | 14 | once | TRBD1 | TRBJ1-2 | TRBV18
CASSIGTNTEAFF | TGTGCCAGTAGTATAGGGACGAACACTGAAGCTTTCTTT | 13 | . | . | TRBJ1-1 | TRBV19
CASSLTNSQGSNEKLFF | TGTGCCAGCAGCTTAACCAACTCACAGGGATCAAATGAAAAACTGTTTTTT | 17 | . | . | TRBJ1-4 | TRBV7-2
CARTSGGARDTQYF | TGCGCCAGGACCAGCGGGGGGGCTAGAGATACGCAGTATTTT | 14 | . | TRBD2 | TRBJ2-3 | TRBV4-3
CASSLRGAVYTF | TGTGCCAGCAGCTTACGGGGGGCAGTTTACACCTTC | 12 | . | . | TRBJ1-2 | TRBV13
CASSHLRDRVWGYTF | TGTGCCAGCAGCCACCTCAGGGACAGGGTGTGGGGCTACACCTTC | 15 | . | TRBD1 | TRBJ1-2 | TRBV7-9
CASSVDYSTDTQYF | TGTGCCAGCAGCGTAGACTATTCCACAGATACGCAGTATTTT | 14 | . | . | TRBJ2-3 | TRBV9
CASSFLSGALAKNIQYF | TGTGCCAGCAGCTTCCTTAGCGGGGCGCTAGCCAAAAACATTCAGTACTTC | 17 | . | TRBD2 | TRBJ2-4 | TRBV11-2
CASSSERGGIYEQFF | TGTGCCAGCAGTTCCGAGCGGGGGGGCATATATGAGCAGTTCTTC | 15 | . | TRBD2 | TRBJ2-1 | TRBV27
CASSYSRTGQGYTF | TGTGCCAGCAGTTACTCGAGGACAGGGCAAGGCTACACCTTC | 14 | . | TRBD1 | TRBJ1-2 | TRBV6-6
CASSLLGLAGGLTFYNEQFF | TGTGCCAGCAGCTTACTAGGACTAGCGGGGGGTCTCACCTTCTACAATGAGCAGTTCTTC | 20 | . | TRBD2 | TRBJ2-1 | TRBV5-4
CASSSPGQGLAEQYF | TGTGCCAGCAGCTCGCCGGGACAGGGGCTGGCCGAGCAGTACTTC | 15 | . | TRBD1 | TRBJ2-7 | TRBV11-2